This T cell receptor beta chain was found in a study of cytomegalovirus exposure and HLA in healthy donors. The CDR3 consists of 12 residues. Losses at the gene ends were 6 bases for V and 7 bases for J; bases not matched to a gene: 3. Germline V gene lookup returns CDR1 LNHDA and CDR2 SQIVND (reference sequence). Sequencing used immunoSEQ multiplex PCR; TCRdb keeps in-frame clones, though not all of them. The sample has under 200,000 clones, 86% seen once. V and J are TRBV19 and TRBJ2-4, with 7 bases that match TRBD2. This clonotype was obtained from a woman aged 18-35 years in good health and CMV-seronegative. The sequenced sample was PBMCs. CDR3 DNA: TGTGCCAGTAGCCCCGGGGGGAACATTCAGTACTTC. It codes for CASSPGGNIQYF.